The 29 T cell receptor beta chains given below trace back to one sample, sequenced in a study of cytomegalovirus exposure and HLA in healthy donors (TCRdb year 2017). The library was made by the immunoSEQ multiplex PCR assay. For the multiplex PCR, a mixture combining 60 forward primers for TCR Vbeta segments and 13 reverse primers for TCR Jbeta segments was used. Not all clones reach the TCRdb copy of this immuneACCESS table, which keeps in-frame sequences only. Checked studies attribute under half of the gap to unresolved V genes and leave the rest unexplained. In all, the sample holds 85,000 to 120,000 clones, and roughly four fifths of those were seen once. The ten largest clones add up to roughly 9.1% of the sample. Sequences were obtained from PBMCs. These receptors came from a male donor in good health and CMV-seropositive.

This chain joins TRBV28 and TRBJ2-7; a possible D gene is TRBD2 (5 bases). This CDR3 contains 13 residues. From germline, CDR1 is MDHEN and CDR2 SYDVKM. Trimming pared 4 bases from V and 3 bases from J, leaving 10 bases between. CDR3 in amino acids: CASSSGSIYEQYF. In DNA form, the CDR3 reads TGTGCCAGCAGTTCGGGATCTATCTACGAGCAGTACTTC.

CDR3 residues: CASSGGTWRDTQYF. Here the CDR3 DNA reads TGTGCCAGCAGCGGGGGGACTTGGCGGGATACGCAGTATTTT. This sequence joins TRBV7-2 and TRBJ2-3; possible D gene TRBD2, 6 bases. The CDR3 runs 14 residues. V was trimmed by 5 bases and J by 6 bases, leaving 15 bases between them. Germline loops: CDR1 SGHTA, CDR2 FQGNSA.

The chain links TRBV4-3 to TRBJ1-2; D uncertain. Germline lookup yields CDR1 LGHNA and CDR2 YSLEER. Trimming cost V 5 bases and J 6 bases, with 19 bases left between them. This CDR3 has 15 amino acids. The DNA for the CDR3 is TGCGCCAGCAGCGCCCGGTACCCCACCCTTGATGGCTACACCTTC. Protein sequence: CASSARYPTLDGYTF.

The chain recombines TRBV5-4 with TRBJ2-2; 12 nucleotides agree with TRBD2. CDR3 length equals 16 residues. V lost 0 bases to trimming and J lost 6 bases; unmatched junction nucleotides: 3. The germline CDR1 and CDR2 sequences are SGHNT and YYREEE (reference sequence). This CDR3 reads CASSLGRLAGAGELFF. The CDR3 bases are TGTGCCAGCAGCTTGGGGCGACTAGCGGGAGCCGGGGAGCTGTTTTTT.

CDR3 nucleotides: TGTGCCAGCAGCCTGGACAGGGTTGGCACCGGGGAGCTGTTTTTT. Its translation is CASSLDRVGTGELFF. The rearrangement joins TRBV11-2 to TRBJ2-2; 8 positions match TRBD1. CDR1 and CDR2 (germline): SGHAT, FQNNGV. The CDR3 totals 15 residues. The V gene end was trimmed by 5 bases and the J gene end by 4 bases; junction bases not matched to a gene: 6.

CDR3 sequence: CASSLYVGTSGRAADTQYF. The CDR3 DNA reads TGTGCCAGCAGCTTATATGTAGGGACTAGCGGTAGAGCGGCAGATACGCAGTATTTT. The J gene is TRBJ2-3, the V gene TRBV7-9; 11 bases map to TRBD2. V trimming: 2 bases; J trimming: 4 bases; junction bases outside the gene matches: 14. The CDR3 length is 19 residues. Germline V gene data show CDR1 as SEHNR and CDR2 as FQNEAQ (reference sequence).

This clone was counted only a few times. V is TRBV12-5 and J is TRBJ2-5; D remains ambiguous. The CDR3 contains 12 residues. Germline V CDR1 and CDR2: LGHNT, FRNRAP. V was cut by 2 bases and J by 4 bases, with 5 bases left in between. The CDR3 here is CASGLSRETQYF. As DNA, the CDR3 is TGTGCTAGTGGTTTGTCCAGAGAGACCCAGTACTTC.

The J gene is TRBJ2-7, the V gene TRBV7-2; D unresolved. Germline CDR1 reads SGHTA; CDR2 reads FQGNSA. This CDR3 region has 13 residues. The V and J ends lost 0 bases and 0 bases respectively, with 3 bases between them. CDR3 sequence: CASSLASSYEQYF. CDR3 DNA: TGTGCCAGCAGCTTAGCGAGCTCCTACGAGCAGTACTTC.

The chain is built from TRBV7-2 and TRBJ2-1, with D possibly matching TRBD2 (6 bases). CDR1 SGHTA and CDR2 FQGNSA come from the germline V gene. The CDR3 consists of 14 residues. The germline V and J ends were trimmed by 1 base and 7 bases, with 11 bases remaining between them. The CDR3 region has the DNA TGTGCCAGCAGCTTAGGGGGGACTTCAAATGAGCAGTTCTTC. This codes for CASSLGGTSNEQFF.

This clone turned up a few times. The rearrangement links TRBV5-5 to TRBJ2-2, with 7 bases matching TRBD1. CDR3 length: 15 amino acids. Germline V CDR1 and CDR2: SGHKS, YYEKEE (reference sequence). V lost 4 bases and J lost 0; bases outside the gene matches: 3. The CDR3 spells CASSRDSSNTGELFF. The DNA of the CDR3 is TGTGCCAGCAGCCGGGACAGCTCGAACACCGGGGAGCTGTTTTTT.

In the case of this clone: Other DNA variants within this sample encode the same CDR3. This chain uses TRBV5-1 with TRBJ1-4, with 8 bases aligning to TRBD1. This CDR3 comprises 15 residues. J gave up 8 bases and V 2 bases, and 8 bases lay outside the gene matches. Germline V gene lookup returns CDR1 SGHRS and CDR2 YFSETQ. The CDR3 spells CASSFDRGGNEKLFF. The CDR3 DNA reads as TGCGCCAGCAGCTTCGACAGGGGAGGAAACGAAAAACTGTTTTTT. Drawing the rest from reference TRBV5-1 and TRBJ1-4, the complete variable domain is KAGVTQTPRYLIKTRGQQVTLSCSPISGHRSVSWYQQTPGQGLQFLFEYFSETQRNKGNFPGRFSGRQFSNSRSEMNVSTLELGDSALYLCASSFDRGGNEKLFFGSGTQLSVL.

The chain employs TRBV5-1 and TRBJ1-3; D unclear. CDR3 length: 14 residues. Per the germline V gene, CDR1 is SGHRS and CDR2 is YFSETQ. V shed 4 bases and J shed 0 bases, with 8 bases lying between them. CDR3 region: CASSRGSSGNTIYF. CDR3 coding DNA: TGCGCCAGCAGCCGAGGGAGCTCTGGAAACACCATATATTTT. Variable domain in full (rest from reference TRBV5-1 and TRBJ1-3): KAGVTQTPRYLIKTRGQQVTLSCSPISGHRSVSWYQQTPGQGLQFLFEYFSETQRNKGNFPGRFSGRQFSNSRSEMNVSTLELGDSALYLCASSRGSSGNTIYFGEGSWLTVV.

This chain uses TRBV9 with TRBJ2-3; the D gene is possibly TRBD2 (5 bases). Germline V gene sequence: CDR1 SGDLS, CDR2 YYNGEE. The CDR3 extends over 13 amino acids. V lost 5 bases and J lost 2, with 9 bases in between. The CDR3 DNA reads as TGTGCCAGCAGGGGAGCCTCCACAGATACGCAGTATTTT. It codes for CASRGASTDTQYF.

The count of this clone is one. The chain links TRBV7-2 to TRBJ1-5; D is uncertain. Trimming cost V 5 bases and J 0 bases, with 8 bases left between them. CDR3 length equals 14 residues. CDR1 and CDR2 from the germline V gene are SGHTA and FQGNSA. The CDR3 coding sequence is TGTGCCAGCAGCCCAGATTATAGCAATCAGCCCCAGCATTTT. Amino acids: CASSPDYSNQPQHF. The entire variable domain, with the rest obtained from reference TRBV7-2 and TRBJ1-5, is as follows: GAGVSQSPSNKVTEKGKDVELRCDPISGHTALYWYRQSLGQGLEFLIYFQGNSAPDKSGLPSDRFSAERTGGSVSTLTIQRTQQEDSAVYLCASSPDYSNQPQHFGDGTRLSIL.

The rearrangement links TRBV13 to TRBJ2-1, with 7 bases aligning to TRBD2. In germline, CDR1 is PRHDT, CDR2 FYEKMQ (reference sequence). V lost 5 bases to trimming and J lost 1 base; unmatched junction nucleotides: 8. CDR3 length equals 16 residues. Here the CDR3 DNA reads TGTGCCAGCAGCCACCGACTAGCTGTGTCCTACAATGAGCAGTTCTTC. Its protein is CASSHRLAVSYNEQFF.

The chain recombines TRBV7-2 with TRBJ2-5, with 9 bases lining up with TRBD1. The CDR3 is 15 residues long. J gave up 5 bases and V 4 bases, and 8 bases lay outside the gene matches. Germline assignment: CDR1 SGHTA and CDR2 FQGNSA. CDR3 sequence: CASSSDRGIRETQYF. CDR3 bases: TGTGCCAGCAGCTCAGACAGGGGGATTAGGGAGACCCAGTACTTC.

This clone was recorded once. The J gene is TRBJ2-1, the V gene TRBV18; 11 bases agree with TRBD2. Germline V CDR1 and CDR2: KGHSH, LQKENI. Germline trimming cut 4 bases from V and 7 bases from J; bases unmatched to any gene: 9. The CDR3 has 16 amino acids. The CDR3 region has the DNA TGTGCCAGCTCACGAATTCTAGCGGGAGGAACTAATGAGCAGTTCTTC. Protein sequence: CASSRILAGGTNEQFF.

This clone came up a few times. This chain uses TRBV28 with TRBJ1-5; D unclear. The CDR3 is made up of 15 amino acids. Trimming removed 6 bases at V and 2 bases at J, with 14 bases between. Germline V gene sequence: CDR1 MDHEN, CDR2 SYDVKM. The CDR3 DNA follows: TGTGCCAGCAGCCGACAAACCGGGGGCAATCAGCCCCAGCATTTT. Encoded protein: CASSRQTGGNQPQHF. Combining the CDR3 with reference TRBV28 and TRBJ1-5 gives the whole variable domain DVKVTQSSRYLVKRTGEKVFLECVQDMDHENMFWYRQDPGLGLRLIYFSYDVKMKEKGDIPEGYSVSREKKERFSLILESASTNQTSMYLCASSRQTGGNQPQHFGDGTRLSIL.

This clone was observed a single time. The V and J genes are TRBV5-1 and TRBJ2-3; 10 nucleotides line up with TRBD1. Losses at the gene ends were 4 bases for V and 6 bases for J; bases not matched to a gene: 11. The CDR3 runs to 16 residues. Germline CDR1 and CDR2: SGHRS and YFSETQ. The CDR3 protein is CASSPRGGQGTDTQYF. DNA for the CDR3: TGCGCCAGCAGCCCCCGAGGGGGACAGGGGACGGATACGCAGTATTTT.

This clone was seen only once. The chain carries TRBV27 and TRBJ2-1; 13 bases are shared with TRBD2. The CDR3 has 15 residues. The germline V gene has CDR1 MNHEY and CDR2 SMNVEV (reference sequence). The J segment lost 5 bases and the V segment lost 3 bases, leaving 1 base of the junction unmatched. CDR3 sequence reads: CASSLGTSGNNEQFF. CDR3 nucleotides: TGTGCCAGCAGTTTGGGGACTAGCGGGAACAATGAGCAGTTCTTC.

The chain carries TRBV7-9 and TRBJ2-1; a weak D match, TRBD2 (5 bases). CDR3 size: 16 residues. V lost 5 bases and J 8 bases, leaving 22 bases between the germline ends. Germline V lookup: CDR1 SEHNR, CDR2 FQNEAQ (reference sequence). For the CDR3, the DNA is TGTGCCAGCAGCGCAACAAAGGTGGGAGCAATCTATGAGCAGTTCTTC. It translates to CASSATKVGAIYEQFF.

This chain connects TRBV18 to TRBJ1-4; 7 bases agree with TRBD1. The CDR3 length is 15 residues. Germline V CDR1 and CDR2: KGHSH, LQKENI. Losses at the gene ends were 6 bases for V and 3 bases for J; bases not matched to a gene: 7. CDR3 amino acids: CASSPMTGPNEKLFF. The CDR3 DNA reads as TGTGCCAGCTCCCCAATGACAGGGCCTAATGAAAAACTGTTTTTT.

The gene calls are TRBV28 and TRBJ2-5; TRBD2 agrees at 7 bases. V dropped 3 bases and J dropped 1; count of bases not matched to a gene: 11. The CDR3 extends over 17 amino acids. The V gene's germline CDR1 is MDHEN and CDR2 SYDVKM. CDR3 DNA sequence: TGTGCCAGCAGTTTCTCCCCGGAGGGAGGGAGCCAAGAGACCCAGTACTTC. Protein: CASSFSPEGGSQETQYF.

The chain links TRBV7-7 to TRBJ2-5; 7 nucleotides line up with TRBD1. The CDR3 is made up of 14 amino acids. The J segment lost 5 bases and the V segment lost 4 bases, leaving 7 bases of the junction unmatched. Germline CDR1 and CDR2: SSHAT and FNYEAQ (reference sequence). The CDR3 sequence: CASSSTGSRETQYF. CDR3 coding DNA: TGTGCCAGCAGCTCGACAGGGTCTCGGGAGACCCAGTACTTC.

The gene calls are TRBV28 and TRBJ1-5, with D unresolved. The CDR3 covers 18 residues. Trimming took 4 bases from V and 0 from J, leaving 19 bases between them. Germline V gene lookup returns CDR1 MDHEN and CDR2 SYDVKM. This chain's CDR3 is CASSSPRQGRYSNQPQHF. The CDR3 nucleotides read TGTGCCAGCAGTTCACCCCGACAAGGGAGATATAGCAATCAGCCCCAGCATTTT.

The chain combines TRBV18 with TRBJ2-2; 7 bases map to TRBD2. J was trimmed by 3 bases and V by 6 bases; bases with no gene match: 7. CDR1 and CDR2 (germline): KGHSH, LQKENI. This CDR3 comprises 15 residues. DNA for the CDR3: TGTGCCAGCTCCACCGGGACTACCGACACCGGGGAGCTGTTTTTT. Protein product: CASSTGTTDTGELFF.

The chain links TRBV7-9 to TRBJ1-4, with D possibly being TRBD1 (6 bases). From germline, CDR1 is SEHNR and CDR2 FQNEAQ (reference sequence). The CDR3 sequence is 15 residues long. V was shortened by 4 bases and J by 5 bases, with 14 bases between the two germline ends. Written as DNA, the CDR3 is TGTGCCAGCAGCTCGCAGGGGAACAGGAATGAAAAACTGTTTTTT. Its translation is CASSSQGNRNEKLFF. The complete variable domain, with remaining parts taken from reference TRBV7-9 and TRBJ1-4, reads DTGVSQNPRHKITKRGQNVTFRCDPISEHNRLYWYRQTLGQGPEFLTYFQNEAQLEKSRLLSDRFSAERPKGSFSTLEIQRTEQGDSAMYLCASSSQGNRNEKLFFGSGTQLSVL.

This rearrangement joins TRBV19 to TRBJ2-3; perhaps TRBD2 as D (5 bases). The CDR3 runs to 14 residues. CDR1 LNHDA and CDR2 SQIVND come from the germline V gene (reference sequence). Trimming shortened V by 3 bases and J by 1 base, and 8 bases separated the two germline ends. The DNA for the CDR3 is TGTGCCAGTAGTATTGAAGCGGGCACAGATACGCAGTATTTT. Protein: CASSIEAGTDTQYF. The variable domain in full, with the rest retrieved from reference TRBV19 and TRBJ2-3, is DGGITQSPKYLFRKEGQNVTLSCEQNLNHDAMYWYRQDPGQGLRLIYYSQIVNDFQKGDIAEGYSVSREKKESFPLTVTSAQKNPTAFYLCASSIEAGTDTQYFGPGTRLTVL.

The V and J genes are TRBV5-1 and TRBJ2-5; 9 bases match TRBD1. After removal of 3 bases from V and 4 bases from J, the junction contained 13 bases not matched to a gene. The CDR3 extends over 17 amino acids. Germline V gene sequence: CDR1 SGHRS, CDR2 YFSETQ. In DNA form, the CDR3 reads TGCGCCAGCAGCTCCGGGACAGGGTCGACGGTGGGAGAGACCCAGTACTTC. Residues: CASSSGTGSTVGETQYF. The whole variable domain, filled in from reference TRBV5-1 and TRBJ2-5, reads KAGVTQTPRYLIKTRGQQVTLSCSPISGHRSVSWYQQTPGQGLQFLFEYFSETQRNKGNFPGRFSGRQFSNSRSEMNVSTLELGDSALYLCASSSGTGSTVGETQYFGPGTRLLVL.